This T cell receptor beta chain originates from a study of radiation and T cells in renal cell carcinoma. Study-wide context: Nephrectomy followed 15 Gy stereotactic body radiation by 4 weeks. Study-level findings and limits: From baseline, blood top tumor clonotypes peaked at 2 weeks post-radiation.

Assay used: immunoSEQ multiplex PCR; TCRdb lists only in-frame clones, some missing. The repertoire holds 150,000 or so clones, around nine tenths seen once, with around 12% in the top ten. The time point is: baseline pretreatment blood. Stated treatment: 15 Gy SBRT to primary tumor, nephrectomy 4 weeks later. Radiation-treated patients gave blood at baseline, week 2 and week 4. Clear cell pathology was present in this patient's renal cell carcinoma. The length of the CDR3 is 19 residues. V lost 0 bases to trimming and J lost 3 bases; unmatched junction nucleotides: 14. Germline CDR1 SGHNT, CDR2 YYREEE (reference sequence). With regard to this clone: Its matching antigen is unknown.

Sequenced here: blood, sampled from a patient whose treatment included radiotherapy and nephrectomy. The V and J genes are TRBV5-4 and TRBJ2-1, with 8 positions matching TRBD2. This TCR was recovered from a woman in her forties or fifties with renal cell carcinoma. CDR3 amino acids: CASSLAAVTGGAFYNEQFF. The CDR3 nucleotides read TGTGCCAGCAGCTTGGCAGCCGTCACCGGGGGGGCATTCTACAATGAGCAGTTCTTC.